This TCR beta chain originates from a study of neurological immune-mediated disorders. Study-level findings and limits: Expanded clones shared no CDR3 amino acid sequences across subjects, suggesting private repertoires in all groups. Patients with HTLV-1-associated myelopathy had the highest level of TCR clonal expansion, whereas patients with multiple sclerosis had the lowest level, falling beneath the level found in healthy controls.

In its sample, this clonotype was seen many times. Its specificity is unknown. The study drew its healthy controls from blood bank volunteers in Maryland, USA. Germline V gene lookup returns CDR1 DFQATT and CDR2 SNEGSKA (reference sequence). Unmatched junction bases numbered 14, after V lost 0 bases and J lost 7 bases. This CDR3 has 17 amino acids. With 10-nucleotide random UMIs included, cDNA was synthesized by 5'RACE. TCRdb reprocessed the 5' RACE reads with MiXCR, giving one entry per CDR3 protein. The repertoire has 40,000 to 45,000 distinct CDR3 sequences, 10% to 15% of them found once; the top ten carry around 1.3%.

Sequenced input: PBMCs. The chain recombines TRBV20-1 with TRBJ2-1, with 8 bases matching TRBD1. This TCR was recovered from a female donor in good health. The CDR3 DNA reads as TGCAGTGCTAGAGATACAATGGACAGGGCAAGTCGTAATGAGCAGTTCTTC. Translation gives CSARDTMDRASRNEQFF.